This TCR beta chain was sequenced during a study of blood T cells in healthy people across ages. Each individual donor underwent a draw of roughly 10 milliliters of peripheral blood. Study findings and constraints: Higher naive T cell percentage went strongly together with higher TCR beta diversity.

The CDR3 consists of 15 residues. Germline V gives CDR1 MGHRA, CDR2 YSYEKL. V was pared by 4 bases and J by 10 bases, with 11 bases of the junction left unmatched. A second PCR, run for about 7 to 12 cycles, used a sample-barcoded 5' primer plus a J-beta primer mix. TCRdb used MiXCR to reprocess the 5' RACE reads, holding one entry per CDR3 protein. The sample yields around 1,800,000 distinct CDR3 sequences, about 39% seen once. This clonotype has more than one count but fewer than ten. Its specificity is unknown. The chain carries TRBV4-1 and TRBJ2-1; 9 bases map to TRBD2. The specimen was blood. This TCR derives from a human donor in good health. In nucleotides, the CDR3 is TGCGCCAGCAGCCCCCGGCCGGGGACTAGCAGAGAGCAGTTCTTC. The encoded protein is CASSPRPGTSREQFF.